This T cell receptor beta chain was found in a study of vaccination and CD4 T cells after COVID-19. Overall study context: In the convalescent cohort, there were six males and four females, two of them Hispanic. Regarding the study as a whole: Only post-vaccination samples contained a median about 86% of the reactive clones in convalescent patients.

Treatment described: roughly 10-day PBMC culture with coronavirus spike peptide pools or control peptides (ViraFEST assay). Sequenced with the Oncomine TCR Beta short-read assay was DNA taken from cultured CD4+ T cells. Cultures of CD4+ T cells served as the source for extracting genomic DNA. TCRdb passed the PCR reads through MiXCR, listing each CDR3 protein once. The sample yields 12,000 or so distinct CDR3 sequences, around two fifths seen once. As to this clonotype: The target antigen is unknown.

Specimen: cultured CD4+ T cells from blood. The sequence derives from a human donor with COVID-19.

As DNA, the CDR3 is TGTGCCTGGGGCCGGGTATCTGGGGCCAACGTCCTGACTTTC. Translated: CAWGRVSGANVLTF. The chain recombines TRBV30 with TRBJ2-6; D is undetermined. V was shortened by 5 bases and J by 1 base, with 9 bases between the two germline ends. CDR1 and CDR2 (germline): GTSNPN, SVGIG (reference sequence). CDR3 length equals 14 residues. Supplemented by reference TRBV30 and TRBJ2-6, the full variable domain reads SQTIHQWPATLVQPVGSPLSLECTVEGTSNPNLYWYRQAAGRGLQLLFYSVGIGQISSEVPQNLSASRPQDRQFILSSKKLLLSDSGFYLCAWGRVSGANVLTFGAGSRLTVL.